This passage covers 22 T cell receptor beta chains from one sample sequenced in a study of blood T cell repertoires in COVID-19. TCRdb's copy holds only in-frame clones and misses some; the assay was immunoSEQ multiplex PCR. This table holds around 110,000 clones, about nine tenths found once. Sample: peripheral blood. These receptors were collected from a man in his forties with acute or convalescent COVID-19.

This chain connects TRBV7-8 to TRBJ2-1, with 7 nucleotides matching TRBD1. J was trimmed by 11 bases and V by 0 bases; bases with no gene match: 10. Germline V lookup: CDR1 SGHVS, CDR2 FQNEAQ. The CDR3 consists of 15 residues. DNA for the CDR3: TGTGCCAGCAGCTTAGCAGGGGGCGTCCGCGTAAAGCAGTTCTTC. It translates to CASSLAGGVRVKQFF.

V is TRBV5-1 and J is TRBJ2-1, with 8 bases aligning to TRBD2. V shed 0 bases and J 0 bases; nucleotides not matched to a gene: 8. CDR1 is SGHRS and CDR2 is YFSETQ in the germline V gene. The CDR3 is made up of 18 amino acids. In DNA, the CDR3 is TGCGCCAGCAGCTTGGGGATCGGGAGGGCGAGCTCCTACAATGAGCAGTTCTTC. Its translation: CASSLGIGRASSYNEQFF.

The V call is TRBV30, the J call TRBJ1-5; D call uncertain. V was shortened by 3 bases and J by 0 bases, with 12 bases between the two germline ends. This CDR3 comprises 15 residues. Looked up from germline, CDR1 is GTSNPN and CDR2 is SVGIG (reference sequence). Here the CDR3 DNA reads TGTGCCTGGAGCCGCGGGTTGTATAGCAATCAGCCCCAGCATTTT. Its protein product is CAWSRGLYSNQPQHF.

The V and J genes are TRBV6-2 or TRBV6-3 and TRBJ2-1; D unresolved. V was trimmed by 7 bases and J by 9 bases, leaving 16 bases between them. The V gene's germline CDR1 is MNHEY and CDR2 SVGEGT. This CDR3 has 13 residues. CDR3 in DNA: TGTGCCAGCAACCCCGTCATCGGTGGTGAGCAGTTCTTC. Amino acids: CASNPVIGGEQFF.

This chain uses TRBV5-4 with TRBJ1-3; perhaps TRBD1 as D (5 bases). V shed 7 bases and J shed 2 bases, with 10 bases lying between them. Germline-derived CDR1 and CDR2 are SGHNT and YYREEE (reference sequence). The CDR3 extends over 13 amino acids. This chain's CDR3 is CASGGGTGNTIYF. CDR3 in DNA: TGTGCCAGCGGGGGGGGTACTGGAAACACCATATATTTT. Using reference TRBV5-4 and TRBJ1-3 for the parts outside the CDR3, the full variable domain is ETGVTQSPTHLIKTRGQQVTLRCSSQSGHNTVSWYQQALGQGPQFIFQYYREEENGRGNFPPRFSGLQFPNYSSELNVNALELDDSALYLCASGGGTGNTIYFGEGSWLTVV.

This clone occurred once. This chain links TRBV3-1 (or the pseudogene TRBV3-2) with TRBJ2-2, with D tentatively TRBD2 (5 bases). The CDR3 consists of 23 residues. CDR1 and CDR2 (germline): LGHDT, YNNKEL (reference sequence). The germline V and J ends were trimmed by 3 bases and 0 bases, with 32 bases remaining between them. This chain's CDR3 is CASSQGLKTRRIVWEPNTGELFF. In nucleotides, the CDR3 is TGTGCCAGCAGCCAGGGATTAAAGACGAGGCGAATAGTCTGGGAGCCGAACACCGGGGAGCTGTTTTTT.

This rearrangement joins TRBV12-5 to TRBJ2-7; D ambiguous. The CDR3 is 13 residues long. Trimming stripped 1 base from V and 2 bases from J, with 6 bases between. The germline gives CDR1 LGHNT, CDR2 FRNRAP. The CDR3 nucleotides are TGTGCTAGTGGTTTGGGACACCCCTACGAGCAGTACTTC. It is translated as CASGLGHPYEQYF.

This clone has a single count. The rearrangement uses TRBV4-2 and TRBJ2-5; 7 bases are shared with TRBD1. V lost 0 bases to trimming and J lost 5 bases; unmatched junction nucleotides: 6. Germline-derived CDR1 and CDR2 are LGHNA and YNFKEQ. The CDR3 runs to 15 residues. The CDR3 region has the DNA TGTGCCAGCAGCCAAGATACAGGGGATTCGGAGACCCAGTACTTC. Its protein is CASSQDTGDSETQYF.

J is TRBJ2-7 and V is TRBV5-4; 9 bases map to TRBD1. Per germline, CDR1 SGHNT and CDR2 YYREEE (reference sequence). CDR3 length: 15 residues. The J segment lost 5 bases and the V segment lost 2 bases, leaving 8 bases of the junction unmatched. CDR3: CASSLQGASRDEQYF. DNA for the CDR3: TGTGCCAGCAGCTTACAGGGGGCGTCTCGGGACGAGCAGTACTTC. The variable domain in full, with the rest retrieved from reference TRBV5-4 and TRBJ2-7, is ETGVTQSPTHLIKTRGQQVTLRCSSQSGHNTVSWYQQALGQGPQFIFQYYREEENGRGNFPPRFSGLQFPNYSSELNVNALELDDSALYLCASSLQGASRDEQYFGPGTRLTVT.

The CDR3 DNA sequence: TGTGCCAGCAGCCAAGACAGGGCCTCCTACAATGAGCAGTTCTTC. This sequence encodes CASSQDRASYNEQFF. The V gene is TRBV5-4, the J gene TRBJ2-1; TRBD1 agrees at 7 bases. CDR3 length: 15 residues. The V segment lost 4 bases and the J segment 0 bases; nucleotides outside the gene matches: 4. Per the germline V gene, CDR1 is SGHNT and CDR2 is YYREEE (reference sequence). The whole variable domain, remainder taken from reference TRBV5-4 and TRBJ2-1, is ETGVTQSPTHLIKTRGQQVTLRCSSQSGHNTVSWYQQALGQGPQFIFQYYREEENGRGNFPPRFSGLQFPNYSSELNVNALELDDSALYLCASSQDRASYNEQFFGPGTRLTVL.

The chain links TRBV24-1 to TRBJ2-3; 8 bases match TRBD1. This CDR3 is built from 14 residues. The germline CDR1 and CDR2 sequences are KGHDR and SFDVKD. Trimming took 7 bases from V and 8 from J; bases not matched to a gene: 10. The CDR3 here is CATRRGRGRATQYF. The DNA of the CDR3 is TGTGCCACCAGAAGGGGCAGGGGGCGCGCTACGCAGTATTTT.

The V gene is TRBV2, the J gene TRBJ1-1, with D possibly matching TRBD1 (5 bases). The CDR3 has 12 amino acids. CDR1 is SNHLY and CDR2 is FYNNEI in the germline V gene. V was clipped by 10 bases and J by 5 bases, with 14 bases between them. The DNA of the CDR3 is TGTGCCACACCCAGGGTTGGTACTGAAGCTTTCTTT. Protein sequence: CATPRVGTEAFF.

For the CDR3, the DNA is TGCGCCAGCAGCTTGGCGGGGGTCTCTGGAAACACCATATATTTT. It yields the protein CASSLAGVSGNTIYF. This chain links TRBV5-1 with TRBJ1-3, with D perhaps TRBD1 (5 bases). V was trimmed by 0 bases and J by 0 bases, leaving 7 bases between them. This CDR3 spans 15 amino acids. CDR1 is SGHRS and CDR2 is YFSETQ in the germline V gene.

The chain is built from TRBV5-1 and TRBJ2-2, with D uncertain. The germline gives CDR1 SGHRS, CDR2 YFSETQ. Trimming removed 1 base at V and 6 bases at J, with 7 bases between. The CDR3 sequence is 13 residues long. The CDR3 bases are TGCGCCAGCAGCTTGAGTGGAGCCGGGGAGCTGTTTTTT. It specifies CASSLSGAGELFF. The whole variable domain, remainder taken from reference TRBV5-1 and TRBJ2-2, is KAGVTQTPRYLIKTRGQQVTLSCSPISGHRSVSWYQQTPGQGLQFLFEYFSETQRNKGNFPGRFSGRQFSNSRSEMNVSTLELGDSALYLCASSLSGAGELFFGEGSRLTVL.

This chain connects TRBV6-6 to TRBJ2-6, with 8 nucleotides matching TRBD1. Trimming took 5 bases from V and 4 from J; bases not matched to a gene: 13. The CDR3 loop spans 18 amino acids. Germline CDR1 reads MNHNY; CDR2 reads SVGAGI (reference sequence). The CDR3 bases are TGTGCCAGCAGTCCCACAGGGGGAGGTGCTAGGGGGGCCAACGTCCTGACTTTC. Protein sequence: CASSPTGGGARGANVLTF.

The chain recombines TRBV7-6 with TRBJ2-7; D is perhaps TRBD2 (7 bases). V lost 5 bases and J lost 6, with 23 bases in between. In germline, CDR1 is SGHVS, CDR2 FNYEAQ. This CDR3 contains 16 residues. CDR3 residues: CASSRRASGGRVEQYF. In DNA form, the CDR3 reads TGTGCCAGCAGCCGTAGGGCCTCCGGGGGGCGAGTCGAGCAGTACTTC.

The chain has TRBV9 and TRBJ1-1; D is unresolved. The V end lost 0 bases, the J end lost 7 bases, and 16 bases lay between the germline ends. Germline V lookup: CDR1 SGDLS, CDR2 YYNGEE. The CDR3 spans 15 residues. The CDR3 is CASSVGLRARGEAFF. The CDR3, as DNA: TGTGCCAGCAGCGTAGGTTTGAGGGCGCGCGGTGAAGCTTTCTTT.

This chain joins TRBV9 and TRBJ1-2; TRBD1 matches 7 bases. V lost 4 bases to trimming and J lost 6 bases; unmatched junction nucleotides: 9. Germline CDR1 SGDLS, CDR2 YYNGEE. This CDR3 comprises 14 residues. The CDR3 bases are TGTGCCAGCAGCTTCGGACAGGCCGACGATGGCTACACCTTC. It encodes CASSFGQADDGYTF.

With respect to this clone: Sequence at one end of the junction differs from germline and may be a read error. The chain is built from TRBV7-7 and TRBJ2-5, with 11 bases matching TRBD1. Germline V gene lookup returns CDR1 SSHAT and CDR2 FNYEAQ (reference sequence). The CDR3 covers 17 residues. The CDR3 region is CASSLNLIGTGGETQYF. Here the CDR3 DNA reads TGTGCTAGCAGCCTTAATCTCATCGGGACAGGGGGAGAGACCCAGTACTTC.

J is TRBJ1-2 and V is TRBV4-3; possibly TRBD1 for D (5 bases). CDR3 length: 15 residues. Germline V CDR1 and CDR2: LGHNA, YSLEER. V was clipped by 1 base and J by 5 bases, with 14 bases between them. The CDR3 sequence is CASSQVPASGYGYTF. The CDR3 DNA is TGCGCCAGCAGCCAAGTCCCAGCCTCAGGGTATGGCTACACCTTC.

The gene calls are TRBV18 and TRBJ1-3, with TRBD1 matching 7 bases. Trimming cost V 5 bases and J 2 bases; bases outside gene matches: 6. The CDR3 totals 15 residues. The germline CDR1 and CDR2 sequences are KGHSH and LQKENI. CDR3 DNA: TGTGCCAGCTCAAGTCAAACAGGGGCTGGAAACACCATATATTTT. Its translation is CASSSQTGAGNTIYF.

CDR3 amino acids: CASINRVGNSPLHF. In DNA form, the CDR3 reads TGTGCCAGCATCAACAGGGTAGGAAATTCACCCCTCCACTTT. The V call is TRBV7-2, the J call TRBJ1-6; perhaps TRBD1 as D (6 bases). There are 14 residues in the CDR3. The germline gives CDR1 SGHTA, CDR2 FQGNSA. Trimming removed 7 bases from V and 7 bases from J, with 14 bases in between.